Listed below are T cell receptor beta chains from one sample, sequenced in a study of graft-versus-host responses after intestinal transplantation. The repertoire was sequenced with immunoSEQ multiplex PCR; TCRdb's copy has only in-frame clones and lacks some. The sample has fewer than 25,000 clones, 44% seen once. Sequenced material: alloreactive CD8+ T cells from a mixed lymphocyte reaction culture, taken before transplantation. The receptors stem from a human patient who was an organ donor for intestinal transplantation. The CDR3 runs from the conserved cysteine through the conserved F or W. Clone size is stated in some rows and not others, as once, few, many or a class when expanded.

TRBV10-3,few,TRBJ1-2,CAIRRGDYGYTF
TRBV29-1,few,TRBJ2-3,CSVEEDWSVPLLTSSTDTQYF
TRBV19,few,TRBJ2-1,CASSRGGSSYNEQFF
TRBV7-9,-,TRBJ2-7,CASSLVGQGWEQYF
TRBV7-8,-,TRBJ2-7,CASSLAPGNEQYF
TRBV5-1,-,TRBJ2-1,CASRGPSGGDSYNEQFF
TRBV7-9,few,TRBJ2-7,CASSLAGGYEQYF
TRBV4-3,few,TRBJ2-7,CASSQDLFYEQYF
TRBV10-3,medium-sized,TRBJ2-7,CAISPGLSYEQYF
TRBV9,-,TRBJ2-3,CASSVASGSTDTQYF
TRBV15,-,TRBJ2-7,CATSREGYEQYF
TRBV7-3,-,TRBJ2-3,CASSSSSCGLAGVLYLDTQYF
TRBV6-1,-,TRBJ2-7,CASSAGSYEQYF
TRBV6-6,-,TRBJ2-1,CASISNRDPYNEQFF
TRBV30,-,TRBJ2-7,CAWSAGAYEQYF
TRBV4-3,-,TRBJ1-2,CASSQDLAGYGYTF
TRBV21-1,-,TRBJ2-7,CASSNNQTPEGTSLTEQYF
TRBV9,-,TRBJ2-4,CASSGRSETGVKNIQYF
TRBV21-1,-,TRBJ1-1,CASSKGGSSNTEAFF
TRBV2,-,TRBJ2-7,CASSVSGPVTYEQYF
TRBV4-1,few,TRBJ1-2,CASSPEGGGYGYTF
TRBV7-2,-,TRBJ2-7,CASSLGGFTYEQYF
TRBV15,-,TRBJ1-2,CATSRGRGKFSPSYTF
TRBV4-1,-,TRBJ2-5,CASSQVPSWAGQETQYF
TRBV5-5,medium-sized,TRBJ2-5,CASSFLGLGGQETQYF